Each of the 13 T cell receptor beta chains below was sequenced from the same sample in a study of siplizumab effects on memory and regulatory T cells. Repertoires were generated with immunoSEQ multiplex PCR, while TCRdb's copy carries only in-frame clones and drops some. Among around 68,000 clones listed, over 75% were seen once. The sequenced sample was Tregs sorted from blood. The receptors were sampled from a human donor in good health.

The chain links TRBV19 to TRBJ2-7; 8 bases fit TRBD2. The CDR3 sequence is 15 residues long. After removal of 8 bases from V and 2 bases from J, the junction contained 11 bases not matched to a gene. Germline CDR1 LNHDA, CDR2 SQIVND (reference sequence). The CDR3 nucleotides read TGTGCCAGTGCCTCCGGGACTAGTTTAACCTACGAGCAGTACTTC. It is translated as CASASGTSLTYEQYF. The full variable domain, with the rest looked up from reference TRBV19 and TRBJ2-7, is DGGITQSPKYLFRKEGQNVTLSCEQNLNHDAMYWYRQDPGQGLRLIYYSQIVNDFQKGDIAEGYSVSREKKESFPLTVTSAQKNPTAFYLCASASGTSLTYEQYFGPGTRLTVT.

As regards this clone: Mismatch with germline at one junction end may stem from a read error. Additional DNA sequences in this sample encode the identical CDR3. The V call is TRBV6-5, the J call TRBJ2-2; D might be TRBD2 (5 bases). The CDR3 sequence is 16 residues long. Germline lookup yields CDR1 MNHEY and CDR2 SVGAGI. CDR3 in DNA: TGTGCCAGCAGTTACGGACTGGGGTACAGCACCGGGGAGCTGTTCTTT. This encodes CASSYGLGYSTGELFF.

The chain employs TRBV5-6 and TRBJ1-4, with 8 nucleotides matching TRBD1. This CDR3 region has 14 residues. The V gene end was trimmed by 4 bases and the J gene end by 5 bases; junction bases not matched to a gene: 4. Germline V gene sequence: CDR1 SGHDT, CDR2 YYEEEE. DNA of the CDR3: TGTGCCAGCAGCCAAGGGACAGGAAATGAAAAACTGTTTTTT. Protein product: CASSQGTGNEKLFF.

This clone was observed a handful of times. Other DNA sequences in the sample encode the same CDR3. The J gene is TRBJ2-5, the V gene TRBV18; D uncertain. Germline V gives CDR1 KGHSH, CDR2 LQKENI. Trimming pared 4 bases from V and 2 bases from J, leaving 2 bases between. The CDR3 covers 11 residues. CDR3 sequence (DNA): TGTGCCAGCTCACTACAAGAGACCCAGTACTTC. Protein product: CASSLQETQYF.

The chain recombines TRBV5-6 with TRBJ2-3; maybe TRBD2 (6 bases). Per germline, CDR1 SGHDT and CDR2 YYEEEE. The CDR3 covers 13 residues. The V and J ends lost 1 base and 3 bases respectively, with 6 bases between them. CDR3 protein: CASSLRETDTQYF. Here the CDR3 DNA reads TGTGCCAGCAGCTTGCGGGAGACAGATACGCAGTATTTT.

The rearrangement links TRBV30 to TRBJ1-5; D perhaps matches TRBD1 (5 bases). V lost 5 bases and J lost 4, with 12 bases in between. The CDR3 loop spans 13 amino acids. Germline assignment: CDR1 GTSNPN and CDR2 SVGIG (reference sequence). The CDR3 DNA sequence: TGTGCCTGGGCGGCAGGGCGGAATCAGCCCCAGCATTTT. Residues: CAWAAGRNQPQHF.

This clone was counted a single time. CDR3: CASGRSGGDSPLHF. The DNA of the CDR3 is TGTGCTAGTGGCCGATCAGGGGGCGATTCACCCCTCCACTTT. The V call is TRBV12-5, the J call TRBJ1-6; 8 bases line up with TRBD1. CDR3 length equals 14 residues. After removal of 6 bases from V and 8 bases from J, the junction contained 6 bases not matched to a gene. Germline CDR1 reads LGHNT; CDR2 reads FRNRAP.

The chain links TRBV4-3 to TRBJ2-7, with 7 positions matching TRBD1. V was clipped by 5 bases and J by 3 bases; unmatched bases: 4. CDR1 is LGHNA and CDR2 is YSLEER in the germline V gene. The CDR3 is made up of 13 amino acids. The CDR3 sequence: CASSAYRGYEQYF. The CDR3 DNA sequence: TGCGCCAGCAGCGCATACAGGGGCTACGAGCAGTACTTC.

V and J are TRBV11-3 and TRBJ1-2; TRBD1 agrees at 8 bases. After removal of 5 bases from V and 5 bases from J, the junction contained 1 base not matched to a gene. Per the germline V gene, CDR1 is SGHNT and CDR2 is YENEEA. This CDR3 spans 12 amino acids. The CDR3 spells CASSRTGYGYTF. The CDR3 DNA reads TGTGCCAGCAGCCGGACAGGGTATGGCTACACCTTC.

The chain combines TRBV10-1 with TRBJ2-7; D gene ambiguous. V dropped 4 bases and J dropped 2 bases, with 12 bases sitting between them. Germline values: CDR1 WNHNN, CDR2 SYGVQD (reference sequence). The CDR3 length is 14 residues. The CDR3 sequence is CASSAKEFPYEQYF. The CDR3, as DNA: TGCGCCAGCAGTGCAAAGGAATTCCCCTACGAGCAGTACTTC.

V usage is TRBV7-6 and J usage is TRBJ2-7, with D possibly TRBD1 on 6 matching bases. Germline V gene lookup returns CDR1 SGHVS and CDR2 FNYEAQ. CDR3 length: 12 amino acids. Trimming pared 4 bases from V and 4 bases from J, leaving 8 bases between. The CDR3 region is CASSSDRYEQYF. The CDR3 nucleotides are TGTGCCAGCAGCTCGGACAGATACGAGCAGTACTTC.

The chain is built from TRBV7-9 and TRBJ2-1; D perhaps matches TRBD1 (6 bases). In germline, CDR1 is SEHNR, CDR2 FQNEAQ (reference sequence). The CDR3 loop spans 13 amino acids. Trimming stripped 7 bases from V and 9 bases from J, with 16 bases between. This CDR3 reads CASMTGQLGEQFF. CDR3 in DNA: TGTGCCAGCATGACCGGACAGTTGGGTGAGCAGTTCTTC.

The chain employs TRBV30 and TRBJ1-3; D gene ambiguous. Trimming took off 0 bases at V and 4 bases at J, with 7 bases between the two ends. This CDR3 has 13 amino acids. Germline loops: CDR1 GTSNPN, CDR2 SVGIG (reference sequence). CDR3 loop: CAWSVERGNTIYF. The CDR3 DNA reads TGTGCCTGGAGTGTAGAGAGGGGAAACACCATATATTTT. The variable domain in full, completed from reference TRBV30 and TRBJ1-3, reads SQTIHQWPATLVQPVGSPLSLECTVEGTSNPNLYWYRQAAGRGLQLLFYSVGIGQISSEVPQNLSASRPQDRQFILSSKKLLLSDSGFYLCAWSVERGNTIYFGEGSWLTVV.